Listed below are T cell receptor beta chains from one sample, sequenced in a study of identical twins. TCRdb ran MiXCR on the 5' RACE reads and lists one entry per CDR3 protein. Here the sample spans approximately 210,000 distinct CDR3 sequences, approximately 9% being singletons. The sequencing sample was made of memory (CD45RO+) T cells sorted from blood. The receptors were sampled from a woman in her late teens or twenties in good health. Each CDR3 is given with its conserved first and last residue. The D gene is left open where the match is weak. Size is stated for part of the rows, as once, few or many counts, or as a class when the clone is expanded.

V gene: TRBV5-1; J gene: TRBJ2-1; D gene: NA; clone size: many; CDR3 protein: CASSSIAPTYNEQFF; CDR3 DNA: TGCGCCAGCAGCTCAATAGCGCCTACCTACAATGAGCAGTTCTTC
V gene: TRBV15; J gene: TRBJ1-5; D gene: NA; clone size: many; CDR3 protein: CATSPDAGYNQPQHF; CDR3 DNA: TGTGCCACCAGCCCCGACGCAGGTTACAATCAGCCCCAGCATTTT
V gene: TRBV20-1; J gene: TRBJ2-1; D gene: NA; clone size: NA; CDR3 protein: CSAGGPLEQFF; CDR3 DNA: TGCAGTGCCGGAGGGCCCCTTGAGCAGTTCTTC
V gene: TRBV6-2/TRBV6-3; J gene: TRBJ1-2; D gene: TRBD1; clone size: NA; CDR3 protein: CASRPDRGPDGYTF; CDR3 DNA: TGTGCCAGCAGGCCCGACAGGGGGCCTGATGGCTACACCTTC
V gene: TRBV5-1; J gene: TRBJ2-5; D gene: TRBD2; clone size: few; CDR3 protein: CASSLGVSGGPIQETQYF; CDR3 DNA: TGCGCCAGCAGCTTGGGGGTTAGCGGGGGGCCCATCCAAGAGACCCAGTACTTC
V gene: TRBV7-7; J gene: TRBJ1-5; D gene: NA; clone size: many; CDR3 protein: CGEGVGLYNQPQHF; CDR3 DNA: TGTGGTGAGGGAGTAGGACTTTACAATCAGCCCCAGCATTTT
V gene: TRBV15; J gene: TRBJ1-2; D gene: TRBD1; clone size: NA; CDR3 protein: CATSRGAGTGDYGYTF; CDR3 DNA: TGTGCCACCAGCAGAGGGGCCGGGACAGGGGACTATGGCTACACCTTC
V gene: TRBV30; J gene: TRBJ2-5; D gene: TRBD1; clone size: NA; CDR3 protein: CAWSRQGTETQYF; CDR3 DNA: TGTGCCTGGAGCCGACAGGGTACGGAGACCCAGTACTTC
V gene: TRBV5-6; J gene: TRBJ2-1; D gene: TRBD2; clone size: many; CDR3 protein: CASSSPPGLAGAAEQFF; CDR3 DNA: TGTGCCAGCAGCTCTCCCCCCGGACTAGCGGGAGCGGCTGAGCAGTTCTTC
V gene: TRBV20-1; J gene: TRBJ2-2; D gene: TRBD2; clone size: few; CDR3 protein: CSARDPGTSGSTGELFF; CDR3 DNA: TGCAGTGCTAGAGATCCCGGGACTAGCGGGAGTACCGGGGAGCTGTTTTTT
V gene: TRBV4-3; J gene: TRBJ2-7; D gene: TRBD2; clone size: NA; CDR3 protein: CASSQGSGRYEQYF; CDR3 DNA: TGCGCCAGCAGCCAAGGGAGCGGGAGGTACGAGCAGTACTTC
V gene: TRBV5-1; J gene: TRBJ2-3; D gene: TRBD2; clone size: many; CDR3 protein: CASSLMREGFGTDTQYF; CDR3 DNA: TGCGCCAGCAGCTTGATGCGGGAGGGTTTTGGCACAGATACGCAGTATTTT
V gene: TRBV7-8; J gene: TRBJ1-2; D gene: TRBD1; clone size: few; CDR3 protein: CASSPQGAGNYGYTF; CDR3 DNA: TGTGCCAGCAGCCCTCAGGGGGCCGGGAACTATGGCTACACCTTC
V gene: TRBV24-1; J gene: TRBJ1-5; D gene: TRBD1; clone size: NA; CDR3 protein: CATSDHWTGDQPQHF; CDR3 DNA: TGTGCCACCAGTGACCACTGGACAGGGGATCAGCCCCAGCATTTT
V gene: TRBV2; J gene: TRBJ1-1; D gene: NA; clone size: many; CDR3 protein: CASTRQLQNTEAFF; CDR3 DNA: TGTGCCAGCACGAGACAGTTGCAGAACACTGAAGCTTTCTTT
V gene: TRBV6-1; J gene: TRBJ2-5; D gene: NA; clone size: NA; CDR3 protein: CASSRSHLGETQYF; CDR3 DNA: TGTGCCAGCAGTCGTAGTCACCTAGGGGAGACCCAGTACTTC
V gene: TRBV12-3/TRBV12-4; J gene: TRBJ2-7; D gene: NA; clone size: NA; CDR3 protein: CASSLRTGISYEQYF; CDR3 DNA: TGTGCCAGCAGTTTGAGAACAGGGATATCCTACGAGCAGTACTTC
V gene: TRBV5-6; J gene: TRBJ2-2; D gene: NA; clone size: NA; CDR3 protein: CAISLGGNTGELFF; CDR3 DNA: TGTGCCATCAGCCTCGGGGGAAACACCGGGGAGCTGTTTTTT
V gene: TRBV15; J gene: TRBJ1-1; D gene: NA; clone size: few; CDR3 protein: CATSRARSNGGTEAFF; CDR3 DNA: TGTGCCACCAGCAGAGCGCGGAGCAATGGGGGCACTGAAGCTTTCTTT
V gene: TRBV6-2/TRBV6-3; J gene: TRBJ2-1; D gene: TRBD2; clone size: few; CDR3 protein: CASSLRLAGDYNEQFF; CDR3 DNA: TGTGCCAGCAGTCTAAGACTAGCGGGCGATTACAATGAGCAGTTCTTC
V gene: TRBV20-1; J gene: TRBJ2-1; D gene: NA; clone size: NA; CDR3 protein: CSAYNPGQHNEQFF; CDR3 DNA: TGCAGTGCCTACAATCCCGGACAACACAATGAGCAGTTCTTC
V gene: TRBV20-1; J gene: TRBJ1-1; D gene: NA; clone size: NA; CDR3 protein: CSAPPPEAFF; CDR3 DNA: TGCAGTGCTCCCCCTCCTGAAGCTTTCTTT
V gene: TRBV11-3; J gene: TRBJ1-2; D gene: NA; clone size: NA; CDR3 protein: CASSSPNYGYTF; CDR3 DNA: TGTGCCAGCAGCTCTCCGAACTATGGCTACACCTTC
V gene: TRBV5-1; J gene: TRBJ1-1; D gene: NA; clone size: many; CDR3 protein: CASSSTVYTEAFF; CDR3 DNA: TGCGCCAGCAGCTCGACAGTTTATACTGAAGCTTTCTTT
V gene: TRBV6-5; J gene: TRBJ2-2; D gene: NA; clone size: NA; CDR3 protein: CASSSREQHTGELFF; CDR3 DNA: TGTGCCAGCAGTTCCAGGGAGCAACACACCGGGGAGCTGTTTTTT